This T cell receptor beta chain comes out of a study of blood T cell repertoires in COVID-19. Study in general: The United States, Italy and Spain were the sources of the acute and convalescent COVID-19 samples. Sources were T cells, B-cell-depleted T cells, or PBMCs; the material itself was cDNA or gDNA.

Original data processing: Counts of nucleated cells, estimated from reference gene primer amplification, were obtained. Method: immunoSEQ multiplex PCR; TCRdb's copy keeps in-frame clones and lacks some. For V, J and clone size, that table is used; D and trimming come from the DNA. The table shows a few hundred thousand clones, with just over 85% occurring only once. The CDR3 sequence is 13 residues long. V shed 7 bases and J shed 4 bases, with 12 bases lying between them. Germline-derived CDR1 and CDR2 are MDHEN and SYDVKM. The V and J genes are TRBV28 and TRBJ2-3; D may be TRBD1 (6 bases). The sample taken for sequencing was peripheral blood. The clonotype was recovered from a woman aged 30 to 39 with active or convalescent COVID-19. In DNA, the CDR3 is TGTGCCAGCAACGCAGGGGTCCCAGATACGCAGTATTTT. It encodes CASNAGVPDTQYF.